The T cell receptor beta chain under discussion was sequenced for a study of graft-versus-host responses after intestinal transplantation. In its sample, this clone was seen a few times. Its antigen remains unknown. Sequencing used immunoSEQ multiplex PCR; TCRdb keeps in-frame clones, though not all of them. The repertoire consists of 96,000 or so clones, with approximately 90% occurring once and the leading ten covering around 0.17%. The CDR3 is 13 amino acids. The V segment lost 9 bases and the J segment 2 bases; nucleotides outside the gene matches: 4. The germline V gene encodes CDR1 WSHSY and CDR2 SAAADI.

This chain connects TRBV10-2 to TRBJ1-3; TRBD1 agrees at 7 bases. The specimen comprised unstimulated CD4+ T cells sorted from spleen or lymph node cells, sampled before intestinal transplant. This TCR was sampled from a human donor who received an intestinal transplant. This chain's CDR3 is CASRQGPGNTIYF. CDR3 coding DNA: TGCGCCAGTAGACAGGGACCTGGAAACACCATATATTTT.